The present entry profiles one TCR beta chain with its context. This sample is drawn from a study of blood T cell repertoires in COVID-19. About the research overall: Both acute and convalescent COVID-19 samples were obtained from the United States, Italy and Spain. T cells, B-cell-depleted T cells, or PBMCs provided the cDNA or gDNA that served as material.

How the authors handled the data: Amplification of reference gene primers was used by the study to estimate nucleated cell counts. Clones were sequenced by immunoSEQ multiplex PCR, and TCRdb holds only the in-frame ones, with some missing. V, J and clone size reflect that table, while D and trimming were determined from the DNA. The table shows roughly 40,000 clones, with roughly three quarters occurring only once. CDR1 is SGHNT and CDR2 is YENEEA in the germline V gene. This CDR3 comprises 16 residues. V gave up 5 bases and J gave up 5 bases, with 18 bases separating them. The sequencing input was peripheral blood. The chain carries TRBV11-3 and TRBJ2-2; the D gene is possibly TRBD1 (5 bases). This clonotype was sampled from an elderly woman with acute or convalescent COVID-19. CDR3 residues: CASSPPGRSGTGELFF. The DNA for the CDR3 is TGTGCCAGCAGCCCCCCGGGCAGGTCAGGGACCGGGGAGCTGTTTTTT. Together with reference TRBV11-3 and TRBJ2-2, the CDR3 gives the full variable domain: EAGVVQSPRYKIIEKKQPVAFWCNPISGHNTLYWYLQNLGQGPELLIRYENEEAVDDSQLPKDRFSAERLKGVDSTLKIQPAELGDSAVYLCASSPPGRSGTGELFFGEGSRLTVL.